This record concerns one T cell receptor (beta chain) sequence. What it recognizes is unknown. This entry belongs to a study of OX40 agonist ivuxolimab in advanced cancers. The data were produced by immunoSEQ multiplex PCR, yet TCRdb's version contains in-frame clones alone and is incomplete. The repertoire holds around 100,000 clones, more than 85% seen once, with 0.5% to 0.65% in the top ten. Points from the study as a whole: More expanded clones were found, on average, in CD8+ than in CD4+ T cells.

The input for sequencing was CD4+ or CD8+ T cells sorted from blood, taken in a trial of the OX40 agonist ivuxolimab. The origin of this receptor is an adult with an advanced solid tumor such as melanoma, head and neck, liver or kidney cancer.

Here the CDR3 DNA reads TGCGCCAGCAGCCGTTCACTAGCGGGCTCCCCCAGGGGGTACAATGAGCAGTTCTTC. This sequence encodes CASSRSLAGSPRGYNEQFF. The V gene is TRBV4-3, the J gene TRBJ2-1; 9 bases line up with TRBD2. Trimming took 4 bases from V and 4 from J; bases not matched to a gene: 17. Germline values: CDR1 LGHNA, CDR2 YSLEER. CDR3 size: 19 residues.